This T cell receptor beta chain was documented in a study of lymphopenia after photon versus proton radiotherapy. Study-wide results and caveats: After lymphocyte nadir, photon-treated repertoires showed oligoclonal expansion, especially CD8+ Temra. Proton therapy kept repertoires fairly stable, unlike photons, which gained effector/memory cells. Authors raise, but do not show, better survival with proton therapy.

The method was immunoSEQ multiplex PCR; TCRdb's version includes in-frame clones alone and lacks a portion of them. The data contain tens of thousands of clones, about 90% of them singletons. About this clone itself: The target antigen is unknown.

Germline V gene lookup returns CDR1 SGHRS and CDR2 YFSETQ. J was trimmed by 6 bases and V by 1 base; bases with no gene match: 10. There are 19 residues in the CDR3. The genes are TRBV5-1 and TRBJ2-2, with TRBD2 matching 15 bases. This clonotype was sampled from a man older than 75 with esophageal cancer. Sequenced here: peripheral blood, sampled from a patient treated with proton-based radiotherapy. The CDR3 nucleotides are TGCGCCAGCAGCTTGAAGGGACTAGCGGGGGGCCCCCACGCCGGGGAGCTGTTTTTT. Its translation is CASSLKGLAGGPHAGELFF.